This TCR beta chain was obtained from a study of blood T cells in healthy people across ages. This clonotype has more than one count but fewer than ten. Its antigen is as yet unknown. Next came a second PCR, run for roughly 6 to 11 cycles, which used a sample-barcoded 5' primer along with a J-beta primer mix. Tags on each cDNA molecule came from a template-switch adaptor with 12 random nucleotides. MiXCR, run by TCRdb on the 5' RACE reads, gives a single entry per CDR3 protein. Of 850,000 to 1,000,000 distinct CDR3 sequences in the sample, roughly 50% were seen once. Points from the study as a whole: Fewer expanded clones and more diversity marked long-lived versus aged donors.

The CDR3 spans 13 residues. Looked up from germline, CDR1 is MNHNY and CDR2 is SVGAGI (reference sequence). V lost 7 bases and J lost 2, with 11 bases in between. Per-sample PBMC isolation yielded at least 6 million cells. This receptor was taken from a young man in good health. The genes are TRBV6-6 and TRBJ2-5, with a weak D call TRBD2 (5 bases). The sample taken for sequencing was blood. In nucleotides, the CDR3 is TGTGCCAGCACCGACACGGGGCAAGAGACCCAGTACTTC. Its protein is CASTDTGQETQYF.